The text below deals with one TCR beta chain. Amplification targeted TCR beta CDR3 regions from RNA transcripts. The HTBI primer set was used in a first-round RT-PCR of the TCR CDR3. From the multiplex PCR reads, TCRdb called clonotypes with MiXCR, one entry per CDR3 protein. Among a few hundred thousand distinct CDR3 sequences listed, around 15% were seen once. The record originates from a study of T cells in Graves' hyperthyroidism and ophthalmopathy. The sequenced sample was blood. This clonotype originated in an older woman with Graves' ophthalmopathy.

The CDR3: CASSPLRDASYEQYF. The CDR3 nucleotides read TGTGCCAGCAGCCCGCTGCGAGACGCCTCCTACGAGCAGTACTTC. The chain joins TRBV28 to TRBJ2-7; D gene unclear. Germline loops: CDR1 MDHEN, CDR2 SYDVKM. CDR3 length: 15 residues. Trimming took 6 bases from V and 0 from J, leaving 15 bases between them. The full variable domain, rest sourced from reference TRBV28 and TRBJ2-7, is DVKVTQSSRYLVKRTGEKVFLECVQDMDHENMFWYRQDPGLGLRLIYFSYDVKMKEKGDIPEGYSVSREKKERFSLILESASTNQTSMYLCASSPLRDASYEQYFGPGTRLTVT.